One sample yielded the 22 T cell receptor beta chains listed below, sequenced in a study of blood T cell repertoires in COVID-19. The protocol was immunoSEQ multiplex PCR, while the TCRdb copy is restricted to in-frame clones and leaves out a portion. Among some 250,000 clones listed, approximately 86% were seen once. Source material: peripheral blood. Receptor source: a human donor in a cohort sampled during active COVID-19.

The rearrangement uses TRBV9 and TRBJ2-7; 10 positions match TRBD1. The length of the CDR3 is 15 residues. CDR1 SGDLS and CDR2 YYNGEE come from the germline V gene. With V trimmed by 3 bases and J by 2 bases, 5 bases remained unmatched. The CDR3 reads CASSAGQGLAYEQYF. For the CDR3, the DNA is TGTGCCAGCAGCGCGGGACAGGGGTTGGCCTACGAGCAGTACTTC. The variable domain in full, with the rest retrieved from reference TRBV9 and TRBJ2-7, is DSGVTQTPKHLITATGQRVTLRCSPRSGDLSVYWYQQSLDQGLQFLIQYYNGEERAKGNILERFSAQQFPDLHSELNLSSLELGDSALYFCASSAGQGLAYEQYFGPGTRLTVT.

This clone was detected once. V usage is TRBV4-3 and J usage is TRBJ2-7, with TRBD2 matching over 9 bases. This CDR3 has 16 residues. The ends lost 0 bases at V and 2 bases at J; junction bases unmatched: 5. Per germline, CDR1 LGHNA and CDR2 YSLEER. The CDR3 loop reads CASSQDPLAGPYEQYF. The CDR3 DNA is TGCGCCAGCAGCCAAGACCCCCTAGCGGGACCCTACGAGCAGTACTTC.

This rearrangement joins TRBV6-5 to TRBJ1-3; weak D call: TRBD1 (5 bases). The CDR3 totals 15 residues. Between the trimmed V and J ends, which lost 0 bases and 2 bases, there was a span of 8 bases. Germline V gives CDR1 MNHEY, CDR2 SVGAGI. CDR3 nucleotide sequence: TGTGCCAGCAGTTACTCTGGGACTCCTGGAAACACCATATATTTT. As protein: CASSYSGTPGNTIYF.

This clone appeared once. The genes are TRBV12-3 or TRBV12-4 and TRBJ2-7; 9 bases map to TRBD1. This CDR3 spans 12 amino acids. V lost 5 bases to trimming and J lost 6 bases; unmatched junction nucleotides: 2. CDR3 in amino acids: CASSTGGFEQYF. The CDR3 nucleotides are TGTGCCAGCAGTACAGGGGGCTTCGAGCAGTACTTC.

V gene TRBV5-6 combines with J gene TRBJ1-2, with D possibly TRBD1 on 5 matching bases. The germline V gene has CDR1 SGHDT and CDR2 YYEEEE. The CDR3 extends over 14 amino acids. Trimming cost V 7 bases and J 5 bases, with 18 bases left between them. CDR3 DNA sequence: TGTGCCAGCCGTCTCTACAGGAACGTTTATGGCTACACCTTC. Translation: CASRLYRNVYGYTF.

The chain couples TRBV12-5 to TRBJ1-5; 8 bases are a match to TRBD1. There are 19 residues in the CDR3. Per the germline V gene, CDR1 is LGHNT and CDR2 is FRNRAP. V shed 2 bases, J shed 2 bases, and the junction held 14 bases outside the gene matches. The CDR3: CASGLSVWRQGLGNQPQHF. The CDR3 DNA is TGTGCTAGTGGTTTGTCCGTGTGGCGACAGGGGTTGGGCAATCAGCCCCAGCATTTT.

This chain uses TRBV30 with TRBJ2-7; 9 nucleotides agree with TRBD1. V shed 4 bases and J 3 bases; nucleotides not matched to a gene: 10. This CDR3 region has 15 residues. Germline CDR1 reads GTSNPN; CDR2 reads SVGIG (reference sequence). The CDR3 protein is CAWNSRGQGYYEQYF. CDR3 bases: TGTGCCTGGAACTCAAGGGGACAGGGTTACTACGAGCAGTACTTC.

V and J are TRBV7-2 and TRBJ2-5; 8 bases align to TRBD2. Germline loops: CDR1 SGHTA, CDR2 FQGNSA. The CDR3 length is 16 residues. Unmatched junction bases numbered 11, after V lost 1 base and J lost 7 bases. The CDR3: CASSLVRTSSGGTQYF. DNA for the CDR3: TGTGCCAGCAGCTTAGTTCGGACTAGCTCGGGAGGGACCCAGTACTTC.

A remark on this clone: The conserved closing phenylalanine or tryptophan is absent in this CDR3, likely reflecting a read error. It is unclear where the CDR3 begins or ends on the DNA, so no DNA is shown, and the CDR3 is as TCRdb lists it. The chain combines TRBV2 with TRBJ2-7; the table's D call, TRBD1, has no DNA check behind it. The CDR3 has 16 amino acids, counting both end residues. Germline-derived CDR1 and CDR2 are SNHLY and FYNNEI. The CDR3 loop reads CASSRGGTGSSYEPPI.

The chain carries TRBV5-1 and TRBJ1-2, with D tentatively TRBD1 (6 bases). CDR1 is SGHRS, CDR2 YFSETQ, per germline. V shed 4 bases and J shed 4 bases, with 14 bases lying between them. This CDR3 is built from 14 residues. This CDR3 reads CASSTSTGIYGYTF. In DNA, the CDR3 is TGCGCCAGCAGCACCAGTACAGGGATCTATGGCTACACCTTC.

CDR3 amino acids: CASSTDTAGNTIYF. The CDR3 nucleotides read TGCGCCAGCAGCACTGACACAGCTGGAAACACCATATATTTT. The rearrangement joins TRBV5-1 to TRBJ1-3; no firm D call. Germline V gives CDR1 SGHRS, CDR2 YFSETQ. Trimming took 4 bases from V and 2 from J, leaving 10 bases between them. The CDR3 has 14 amino acids.

The CDR3 sequence is CASRVLLQREEQFF. The DNA for the CDR3 is TGTGCCAGCAGAGTCTTACTACAACGGGAGGAGCAGTTCTTC. This chain uses TRBV2 with TRBJ2-1, with a weak D call TRBD2 (6 bases). CDR1 and CDR2 (germline): SNHLY, FYNNEI. This CDR3 region has 14 residues. Trimming took off 6 bases at V and 10 bases at J, with 19 bases between the two ends.

CDR3 sequence (DNA): TGTGCCAGCAGTTTATTTTACAATGGCAATCAGCCCCAGCATTTT. Translating gives CASSLFYNGNQPQHF. This chain joins TRBV28 and TRBJ1-5; D gene unclear. The CDR3 consists of 15 residues. CDR1 and CDR2 from the germline V gene are MDHEN and SYDVKM. With 1 base removed from V and 2 bases from J, the gap between germline ends came to 9 bases.

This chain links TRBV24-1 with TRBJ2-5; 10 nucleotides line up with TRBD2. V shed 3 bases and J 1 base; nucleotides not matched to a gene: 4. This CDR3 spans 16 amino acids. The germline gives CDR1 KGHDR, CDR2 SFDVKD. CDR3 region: CATSDPAGGVQETQYF. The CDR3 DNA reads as TGTGCCACCAGTGATCCAGCGGGGGGGGTCCAAGAGACCCAGTACTTC.

CDR3 protein: CASSLLSGALDTQYF. The CDR3 DNA reads as TGTGCCAGCAGTTTGCTTAGCGGGGCCCTGGATACGCAGTATTTT. The rearrangement links TRBV28 to TRBJ2-3, with TRBD2 identical over 8 bases. After removal of 3 bases from V and 6 bases from J, the junction contained 8 bases not matched to a gene. There are 15 residues in the CDR3. In germline, CDR1 is MDHEN, CDR2 SYDVKM.

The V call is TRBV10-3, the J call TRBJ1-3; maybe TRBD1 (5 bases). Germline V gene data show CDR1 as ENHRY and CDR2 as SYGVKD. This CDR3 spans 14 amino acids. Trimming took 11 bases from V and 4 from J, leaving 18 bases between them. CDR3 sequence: CAVKTAGTGNTIYF. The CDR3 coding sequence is TGTGCCGTAAAGACAGCGGGAACGGGAAACACCATATATTTT.

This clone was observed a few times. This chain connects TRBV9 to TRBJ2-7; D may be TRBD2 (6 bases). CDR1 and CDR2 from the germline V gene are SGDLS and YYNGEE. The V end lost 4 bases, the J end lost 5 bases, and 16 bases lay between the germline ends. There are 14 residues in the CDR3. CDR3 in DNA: TGTGCCAGCAGCTCCGGGAGTAGGGACCACGAGCAGTACTTC. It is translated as CASSSGSRDHEQYF.

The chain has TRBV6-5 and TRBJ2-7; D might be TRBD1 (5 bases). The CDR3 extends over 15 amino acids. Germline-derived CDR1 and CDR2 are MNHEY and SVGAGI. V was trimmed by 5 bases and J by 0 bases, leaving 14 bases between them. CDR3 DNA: TGTGCCAGCAGTCTCCCAGGGCAGGCCTCCTACGAGCAGTACTTC. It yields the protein CASSLPGQASYEQYF.

This CDR3 is CASSLGAGGEQYF. CDR3 coding DNA: TGTGCCAGCAGCTTAGGGGCCGGGGGGGAGCAGTACTTC. The chain combines TRBV7-9 with TRBJ2-7; 7 bases fit TRBD2. V lost 1 base, J lost 7 bases, and 4 bases stayed unmatched. This CDR3 spans 13 amino acids. The germline V gene encodes CDR1 SEHNR and CDR2 FQNEAQ (reference sequence).

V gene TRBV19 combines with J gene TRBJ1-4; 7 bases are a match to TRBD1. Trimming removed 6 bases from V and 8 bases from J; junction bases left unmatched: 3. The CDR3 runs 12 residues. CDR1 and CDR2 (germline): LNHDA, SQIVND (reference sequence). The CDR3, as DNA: TGTGCCAGTAGGCCAGGGGGAGAAAAACTGTTTTTT. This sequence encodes CASRPGGEKLFF.

The CDR3 region is CASMFSGRARETQYF. DNA for the CDR3: TGTGCCAGCATGTTCAGCGGGAGGGCCCGAGAGACCCAGTACTTC. V gene TRBV2 combines with J gene TRBJ2-5, with 10 bases identical to TRBD2. V trimming: 7 bases; J trimming: 4 bases; junction bases outside the gene matches: 9. Germline lookup yields CDR1 SNHLY and CDR2 FYNNEI. The CDR3 contains 15 residues.

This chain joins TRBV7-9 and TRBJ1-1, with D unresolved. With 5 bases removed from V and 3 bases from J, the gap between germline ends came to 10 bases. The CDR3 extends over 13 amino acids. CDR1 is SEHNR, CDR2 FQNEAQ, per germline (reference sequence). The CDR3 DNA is TGTGCCAGCAGCCAGCGGTGGGACACTGAAGCTTTCTTT. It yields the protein CASSQRWDTEAFF.